These 19 T cell receptor beta chains share one sample of origin, sequenced in a study of regulatory T cells in long-lasting Graves disease. The authors built TCR beta libraries using iRepertoire HTBI primers and Arm-PCR of CDR3 regions. TCRdb fed the multiplex PCR reads into MiXCR, producing one record per CDR3 protein. Of around 340,000 distinct CDR3 sequences listed, around a fifth are singletons. Time point denoted: persistent/refractory GD, antithyroid drugs over 5 years with positive TRAb. Preparation of the TCR library used RNA extracted from PBMCs. Sequencing was performed on peripheral blood mononuclear cells (PBMCs), taken when the disease was refractory, from a patient treated with antithyroid drugs. Source of these receptors: a female donor with Graves disease.

The table lists this clonotype with many counts. CDR3 loop: CASSLQGAQPQHF. The CDR3, as DNA: TGTGCCAGCAGTCTACAGGGGGCTCAGCCCCAGCATTTT. This chain joins TRBV27 and TRBJ1-5, with TRBD1 matching over 9 bases. The CDR3 contains 13 residues. J lost 6 bases, V lost 5 bases, and 2 bases had no gene match. CDR1 and CDR2 (germline): MNHEY, SMNVEV (reference sequence).

For this clonotype: It may be a read error: a sequence one base away is much more abundant. The rearrangement joins TRBV27 to TRBJ1-1; no reliable D call. CDR1 and CDR2 (germline): MNHEY, SMNVEV (reference sequence). CDR3 size: 15 residues. In DNA form, the CDR3 reads TGTGCCGGCAGTTTAAGGGTCCCTCGGGGCACTGAAGCTTTCTTT. This translates into CAGSLRVPRGTEAFF.

This clonotype was seen many times. The chain combines TRBV2 with TRBJ2-7, with D perhaps matching TRBD1 (6 bases). V was clipped by 7 bases and J by 1 base, with 14 bases between them. Germline V lookup: CDR1 SNHLY, CDR2 FYNNEI. There are 14 residues in the CDR3. The DNA of the CDR3 is TGTGCCAGCAAGCGACAGGTGGATTCCTACGAGCAGTACTTC. This codes for CASKRQVDSYEQYF.

This clonotype was counted between two and nine times. The chain has TRBV6-1 and TRBJ2-2, with D maybe TRBD2 (6 bases). Germline V gives CDR1 MNHNS, CDR2 SASEGT. The CDR3 is 15 amino acids. V lost 10 bases to trimming and J lost 3 bases, with 18 bases between them. The DNA of the CDR3 is TGTGCCACCAGGAAGCGGAGGAGGGACACCGGGGAGCTGTTTTTT. This gives the protein CATRKRRRDTGELFF.

This clonotype was recorded a few times. The V and J genes are TRBV15 and TRBJ1-2; a possible D gene is TRBD1 (6 bases). Germline V gene sequence: CDR1 LNHNV, CDR2 YYDKDF (reference sequence). The CDR3 runs 15 residues. V gave up 7 bases and J gave up 8 bases, with 23 bases separating them. This CDR3 is CATKTNSGALGGYTF. The CDR3 region has the DNA TGTGCCACCAAGACGAACTCAGGGGCCCTCGGGGGCTACACCTTC.

The V call is TRBV7-2, the J call TRBJ1-2; no clear D. V shed 1 base and J shed 8 bases, with 14 bases lying between them. The germline gives CDR1 SGHTA, CDR2 FQGNSA. This CDR3 has 14 amino acids. Here the CDR3 reads CASSLGIGVRGYTF. The CDR3 DNA follows: TGTGCCAGCAGCTTAGGGATCGGGGTGCGAGGCTACACCTTC.

In this sample, this clonotype turned up many times. The V gene is TRBV4-3, the J gene TRBJ1-2; tentatively, D is TRBD1 (5 bases). Germline values: CDR1 LGHNA, CDR2 YSLEER. The CDR3 has 15 residues. The germline V and J ends were trimmed by 0 bases and 4 bases, with 12 bases remaining between them. The DNA for the CDR3 is TGCGCCAGCAGCCAAGATTCAGGGAGAATCTATGGCTACACCTTC. Translating gives CASSQDSGRIYGYTF.

This sequence joins TRBV7-9 and TRBJ2-7; possible D gene TRBD1, 6 bases. V was pared by 5 bases and J by 6 bases, with 23 bases between. Germline V gene sequence: CDR1 SEHNR, CDR2 FQNEAQ (reference sequence). CDR3 length equals 16 residues. The CDR3 nucleotides are TGTGCCAGCAGCCCACCGCGACAGGCGCGGGTAAGCGAGCAGTACTTC. It encodes CASSPPRQARVSEQYF. The variable domain in full, with the rest retrieved from reference TRBV7-9 and TRBJ2-7, is DTGVSQNPRHKITKRGQNVTFRCDPISEHNRLYWYRQTLGQGPEFLTYFQNEAQLEKSRLLSDRFSAERPKGSFSTLEIQRTEQGDSAMYLCASSPPRQARVSEQYFGPGTRLTVT.

The rearrangement links TRBV2 to TRBJ2-7; D is unresolved. This CDR3 comprises 17 residues. Looked up from germline, CDR1 is SNHLY and CDR2 is FYNNEI. Trimming pared 6 bases from V and 3 bases from J, leaving 24 bases between. The DNA for the CDR3 is TGTGCCAGCAGCTTGGCCGGGCATGGGGTAGAGAGCTACGAGCAGTACTTC. This sequence encodes CASSLAGHGVESYEQYF. The entire variable domain, with the rest obtained from reference TRBV2 and TRBJ2-7, is as follows: EPEVTQTPSHQVTQMGQEVILRCVPISNHLYFYWYRQILGQKVEFLVSFYNNEISEKSEIFDDQFSVERPDGSNFTLKIRSTKLEDSAMYFCASSLAGHGVESYEQYFGPGTRLTVT.

A few counts support this clonotype. The rearrangement links TRBV7-8 to TRBJ2-7, with D perhaps given as TRBD1 or TRBD2 (5 bases each). The CDR3 loop spans 15 amino acids. Germline lookup yields CDR1 SGHVS and CDR2 FQNEAQ. Between the trimmed V and J ends, which lost 1 base and 1 base, there was a span of 11 bases. CDR3 nucleotides: TGTGCCAGCAGCTTAGTCGGGGCGCCTTCCTACGAGCAGTACTTC. Translated, it gives CASSLVGAPSYEQYF.

This clonotype has at least ten counts. The chain combines TRBV2 with TRBJ1-2, with D possibly matching TRBD1 (5 bases). V gave up 2 bases and J gave up 3 bases, with 7 bases separating them. CDR1 and CDR2 from the germline V gene are SNHLY and FYNNEI. The CDR3 loop spans 13 amino acids. CDR3 loop: CASSEQGYYGYTF. The DNA for the CDR3 is TGTGCCAGCAGTGAACAGGGTTACTATGGCTACACCTTC.

This clonotype was counted many times. The V and J genes are TRBV7-8 and TRBJ2-5; 9 nucleotides match TRBD2. Trimming cost V 6 bases and J 2 bases; bases outside gene matches: 10. CDR3 length: 16 residues. The germline CDR1 and CDR2 sequences are SGHVS and FQNEAQ. Here the CDR3 DNA reads TGTGCCAGCAGTTCACCACTAGCGGGTGAACAAGAGACCCAGTACTTC. It encodes CASSSPLAGEQETQYF. The complete variable domain, with remaining parts taken from reference TRBV7-8 and TRBJ2-5, reads GAGVSQSPRYKVAKRGQDVALRCDPISGHVSLFWYQQALGQGPEFLTYFQNEAQLDKSGLPSDRFFAERPEGSVSTLKIQRTQQEDSAVYLCASSSPLAGEQETQYFGPGTRLLVL.

The chain recombines TRBV11-3 with TRBJ2-7, with a tentative D call TRBD2 (5 bases). Germline V CDR1 and CDR2: SGHNT, YENEEA. The CDR3 loop spans 14 amino acids. V was clipped by 0 bases and J by 1 base, with 7 bases between them. In DNA form, the CDR3 reads TGTGCCAGCAGCTTAGACGGCGGGTCCTACGAGCAGTACTTC. Residues: CASSLDGGSYEQYF.

In its sample, this clonotype was seen many times. The chain joins TRBV30 to TRBJ1-1; D ambiguous. V shed 0 bases and J shed 5 bases, with 4 bases lying between them. CDR1 and CDR2 from the germline V gene are GTSNPN and SVGIG (reference sequence). The CDR3 runs 11 residues. In nucleotides, the CDR3 is TGTGCCTGGAGTGTTGAGACTGAAGCTTTCTTT. It is translated as CAWSVETEAFF.

This clonotype was seen repeatedly, ten times or more. V and J are TRBV18 and TRBJ2-7, with a possible D match to TRBD2 (5 bases). The CDR3 runs to 13 residues. CDR1 and CDR2 (germline): KGHSH, LQKENI. V dropped 3 bases and J dropped 5 bases, with 11 bases sitting between them. CDR3 loop: CASSPLRGDEQYF. CDR3 DNA: TGTGCCAGCTCACCTCTCCGGGGAGACGAGCAGTACTTC. Filled out from reference TRBV18 and TRBJ2-7, the complete variable domain reads NAGVMQNPRHLVRRRGQEARLRCSPMKGHSHVYWYRQLPEEGLKFMVYLQKENIIDESGMPKERFSAEFPKEGPSILRIQQVVRGDSAAYFCASSPLRGDEQYFGPGTRLTVT.

This clonotype was seen ten or more times. The rearrangement joins TRBV13 to TRBJ1-5, with D unresolved. V gave up 11 bases and J gave up 6 bases, with 11 bases separating them. Germline loops: CDR1 PRHDT, CDR2 FYEKMQ (reference sequence). CDR3 length: 11 amino acids. Here the CDR3 DNA reads TGTGCCGTCGGTCTGGGTCAGCCCCAGCATTTT. Translating it yields CAVGLGQPQHF.

The table lists this clonotype with many counts. V gene TRBV2 combines with J gene TRBJ1-2; D unclear. With 3 bases removed from V and 9 bases from J, the gap between germline ends came to 14 bases. The CDR3 is 13 residues long. Per the germline V gene, CDR1 is SNHLY and CDR2 is FYNNEI. The CDR3 DNA is TGTGCCAGCAGTGACTTTGTGGGAGGTCGCTACACCTTC. Its translation is CASSDFVGGRYTF.

In the case of this clonotype: This may arise from a read error, as a much more abundant clone is one base away. The rearrangement links TRBV6-1 to TRBJ1-5; TRBD1 matches 7 bases. Germline V gene lookup returns CDR1 MNHNS and CDR2 SASEGT. This CDR3 has 15 amino acids. The CDR3 DNA follows: TGTGTCAGCAGTGAGAGGGGGCTCCCGAATCAGCCCCAGCATTTT. This translates into CVSSERGLPNQPQHF.

Comments on this clonotype: One end of the junction fails to match germline, which may point to a read error. This chain links TRBV6-5 with TRBJ1-1, with D possibly being TRBD1 (6 bases). The CDR3 contains 11 residues. The germline V gene encodes CDR1 MNHEY and CDR2 SVGAGI. As DNA, the CDR3 is TGTGCTAGCAGTTACCAGGGGTCGGCTTTCTTT. This gives the protein CASSYQGSAFF.